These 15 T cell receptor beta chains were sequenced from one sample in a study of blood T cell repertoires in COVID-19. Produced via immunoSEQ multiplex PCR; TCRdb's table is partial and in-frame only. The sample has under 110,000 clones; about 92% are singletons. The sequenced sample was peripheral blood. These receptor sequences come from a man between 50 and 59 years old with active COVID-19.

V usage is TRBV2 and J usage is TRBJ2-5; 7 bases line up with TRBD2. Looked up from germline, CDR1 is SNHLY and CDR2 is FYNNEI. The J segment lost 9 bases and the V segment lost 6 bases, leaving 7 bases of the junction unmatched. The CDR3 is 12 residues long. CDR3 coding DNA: TGTGCCAGCAGGGGGCTGGGGGGGGCCCAGTACTTC. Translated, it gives CASRGLGGAQYF.

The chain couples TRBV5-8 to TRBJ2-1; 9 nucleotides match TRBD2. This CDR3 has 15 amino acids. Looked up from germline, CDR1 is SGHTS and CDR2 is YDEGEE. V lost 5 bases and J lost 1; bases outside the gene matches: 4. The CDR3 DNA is TGTGCCAGCAGTTTAGCGGGAGCGTCCTACAATGAGCAGTTCTTC. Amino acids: CASSLAGASYNEQFF.

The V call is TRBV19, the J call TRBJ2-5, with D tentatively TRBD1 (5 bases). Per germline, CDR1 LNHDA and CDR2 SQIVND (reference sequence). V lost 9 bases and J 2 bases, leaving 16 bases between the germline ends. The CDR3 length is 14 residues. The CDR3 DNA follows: TGTGCCAGCAAATTGGACACGCAACAAGAGACCCAGTACTTC. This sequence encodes CASKLDTQQETQYF.

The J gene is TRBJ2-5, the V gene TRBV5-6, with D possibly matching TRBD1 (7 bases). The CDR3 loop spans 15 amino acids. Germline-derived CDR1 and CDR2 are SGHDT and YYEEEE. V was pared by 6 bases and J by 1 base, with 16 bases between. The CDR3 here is CASNSQGGRQETQYF. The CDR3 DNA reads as TGTGCCAGCAACTCGCAGGGGGGTCGCCAAGAGACCCAGTACTTC.

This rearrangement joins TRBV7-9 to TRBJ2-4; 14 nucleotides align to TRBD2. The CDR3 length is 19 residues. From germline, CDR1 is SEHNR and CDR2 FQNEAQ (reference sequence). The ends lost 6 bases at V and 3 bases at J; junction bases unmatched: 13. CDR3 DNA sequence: TGTGCCAGCAGACGGACCGGGACTAGCGGGAGTCAAGGCAAAAACATTCAGTACTTC. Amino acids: CASRRTGTSGSQGKNIQYF.

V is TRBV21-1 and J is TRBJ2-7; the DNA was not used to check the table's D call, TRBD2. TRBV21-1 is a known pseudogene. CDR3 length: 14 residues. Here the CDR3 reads CASSSLTRCYEQYF. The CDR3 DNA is TGTGCCAGCAGCAGCCTTACTCGCTGCTACGAGCAGTACTTC.

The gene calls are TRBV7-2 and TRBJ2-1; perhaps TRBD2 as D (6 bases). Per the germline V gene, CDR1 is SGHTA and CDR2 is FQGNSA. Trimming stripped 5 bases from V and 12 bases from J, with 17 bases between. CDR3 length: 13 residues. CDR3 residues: CASSQAGSIRQFF. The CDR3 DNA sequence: TGTGCCAGCAGCCAGGCGGGGAGCATACGGCAGTTCTTC. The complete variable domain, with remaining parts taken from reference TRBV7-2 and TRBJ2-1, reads GAGVSQSPSNKVTEKGKDVELRCDPISGHTALYWYRQSLGQGLEFLIYFQGNSAPDKSGLPSDRFSAERTGGSVSTLTIQRTQQEDSAVYLCASSQAGSIRQFFGPGTRLTVL.

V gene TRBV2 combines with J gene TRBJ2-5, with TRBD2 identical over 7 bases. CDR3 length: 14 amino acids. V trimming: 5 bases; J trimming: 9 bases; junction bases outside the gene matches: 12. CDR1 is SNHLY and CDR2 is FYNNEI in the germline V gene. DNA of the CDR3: TGTGCCAGCAGTAATTGGGAGGGTATGTCGCCCCAGTACTTC. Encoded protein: CASSNWEGMSPQYF.

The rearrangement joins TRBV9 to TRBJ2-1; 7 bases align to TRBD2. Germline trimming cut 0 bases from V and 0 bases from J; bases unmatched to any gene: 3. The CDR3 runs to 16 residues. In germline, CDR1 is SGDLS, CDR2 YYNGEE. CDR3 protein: CASSVEAGVSYNEQFF. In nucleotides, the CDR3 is TGTGCCAGCAGCGTAGAGGCGGGGGTCTCCTACAATGAGCAGTTCTTC.

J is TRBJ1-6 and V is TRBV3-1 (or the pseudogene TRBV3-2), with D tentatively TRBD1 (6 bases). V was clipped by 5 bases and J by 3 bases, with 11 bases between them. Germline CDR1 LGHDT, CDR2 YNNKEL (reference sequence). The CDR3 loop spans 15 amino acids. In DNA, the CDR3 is TGTGCCAGCAGCTCCCCGACAGGCTATAATTCACCCCTCCACTTT. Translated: CASSSPTGYNSPLHF.

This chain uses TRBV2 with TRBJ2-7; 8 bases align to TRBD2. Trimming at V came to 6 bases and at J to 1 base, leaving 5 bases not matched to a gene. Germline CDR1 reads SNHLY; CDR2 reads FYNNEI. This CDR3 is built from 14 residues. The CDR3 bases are TGTGCCAGCAGGGGGCGGGAGGTGTCCTACGAGCAGTACTTC. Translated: CASRGREVSYEQYF.

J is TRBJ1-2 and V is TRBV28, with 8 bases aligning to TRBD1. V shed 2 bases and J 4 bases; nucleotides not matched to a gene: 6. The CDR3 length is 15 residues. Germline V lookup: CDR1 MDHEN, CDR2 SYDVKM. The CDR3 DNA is TGTGCCAGCAGTTTAGTCGGACAGGGAGTCTATGGCTACACCTTC. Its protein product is CASSLVGQGVYGYTF.

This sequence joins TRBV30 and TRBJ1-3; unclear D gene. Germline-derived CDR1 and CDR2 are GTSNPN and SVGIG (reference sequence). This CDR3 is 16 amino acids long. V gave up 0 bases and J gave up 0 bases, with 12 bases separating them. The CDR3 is CAWSVASPISGNTIYF. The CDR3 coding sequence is TGTGCCTGGAGTGTCGCGTCACCGATCTCTGGAAACACCATATATTTT.

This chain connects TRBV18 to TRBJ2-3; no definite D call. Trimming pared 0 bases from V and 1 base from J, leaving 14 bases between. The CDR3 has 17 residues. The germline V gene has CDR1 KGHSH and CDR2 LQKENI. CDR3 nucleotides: TGTGCCAGCTCACCACCGTCTTTTTTAGCTGGCACAGATACGCAGTATTTT. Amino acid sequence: CASSPPSFLAGTDTQYF.

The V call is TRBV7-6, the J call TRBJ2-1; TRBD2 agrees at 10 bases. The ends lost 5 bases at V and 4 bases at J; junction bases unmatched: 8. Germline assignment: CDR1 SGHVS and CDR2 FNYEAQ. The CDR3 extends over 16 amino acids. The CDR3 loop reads CASSPPGLAHYNEQFF. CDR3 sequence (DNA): TGTGCCAGCAGCCCCCCGGGACTAGCGCATTACAATGAGCAGTTCTTC.